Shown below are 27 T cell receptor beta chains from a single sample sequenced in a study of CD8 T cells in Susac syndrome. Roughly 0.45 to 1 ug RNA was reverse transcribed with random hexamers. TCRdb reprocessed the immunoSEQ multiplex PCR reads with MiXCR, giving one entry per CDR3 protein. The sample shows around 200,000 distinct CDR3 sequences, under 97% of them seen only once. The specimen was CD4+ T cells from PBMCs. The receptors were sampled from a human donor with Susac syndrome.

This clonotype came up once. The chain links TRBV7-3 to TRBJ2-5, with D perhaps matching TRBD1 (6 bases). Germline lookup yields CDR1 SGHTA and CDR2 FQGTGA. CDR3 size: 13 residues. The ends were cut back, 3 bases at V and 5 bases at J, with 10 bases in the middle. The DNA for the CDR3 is TGTGCCAGCAGCTTGGGACATTGGGAGACCCAGTACTTC. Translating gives CASSLGHWETQYF.

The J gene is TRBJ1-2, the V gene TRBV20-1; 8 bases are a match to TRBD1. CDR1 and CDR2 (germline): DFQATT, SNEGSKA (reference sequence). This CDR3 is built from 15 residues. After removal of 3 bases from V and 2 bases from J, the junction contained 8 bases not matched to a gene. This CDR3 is CSASSGQGRNYGYTF. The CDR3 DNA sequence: TGCAGTGCTAGTTCCGGACAGGGACGAAACTATGGCTACACCTTC.

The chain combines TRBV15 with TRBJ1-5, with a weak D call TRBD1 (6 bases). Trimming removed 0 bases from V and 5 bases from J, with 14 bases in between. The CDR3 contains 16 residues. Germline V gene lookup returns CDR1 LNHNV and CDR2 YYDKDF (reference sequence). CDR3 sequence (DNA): TGTGCCACCAGCAGAGATTGGCAGGGGCCTCATCAGCCCCAGCATTTT. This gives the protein CATSRDWQGPHQPQHF. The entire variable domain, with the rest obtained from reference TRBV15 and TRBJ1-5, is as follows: DAMVIQNPRYQVTQFGKPVTLSCSQTLNHNVMYWYQQKSSQAPKLLFHYYDKDFNNEADTPDNFQSRRPNTSFCFLDIRSPGLGDTAMYLCATSRDWQGPHQPQHFGDGTRLSIL.

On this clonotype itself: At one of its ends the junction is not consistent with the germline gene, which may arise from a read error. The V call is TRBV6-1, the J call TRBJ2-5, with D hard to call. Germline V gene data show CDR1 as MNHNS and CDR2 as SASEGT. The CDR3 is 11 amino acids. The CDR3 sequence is CASREGWTQYF. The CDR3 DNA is TGTGCCAGCAGGGAAGGTTGGACCCAGTACTTC.

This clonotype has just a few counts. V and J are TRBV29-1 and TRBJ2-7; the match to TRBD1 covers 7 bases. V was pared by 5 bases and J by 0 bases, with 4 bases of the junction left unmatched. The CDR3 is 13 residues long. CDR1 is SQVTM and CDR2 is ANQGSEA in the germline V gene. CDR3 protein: CSVTGQSSYEQYF. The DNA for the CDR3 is TGCAGCGTTACGGGACAGAGCTCCTACGAGCAGTACTTC.

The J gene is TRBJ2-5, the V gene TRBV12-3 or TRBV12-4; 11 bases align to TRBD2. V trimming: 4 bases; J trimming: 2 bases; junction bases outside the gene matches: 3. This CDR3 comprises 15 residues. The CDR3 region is CASSSRTSGQETQYF. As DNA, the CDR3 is TGTGCCAGCAGTTCTCGGACTAGCGGGCAAGAGACCCAGTACTTC.

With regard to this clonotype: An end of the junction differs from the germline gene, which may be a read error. CDR3 DNA sequence: TGTGCCAGCAGTAAGACACCTACCTCGAACACCGGGGAGCTGTTCTTT. It yields the protein CASSKTPTSNTGELFF. V usage is TRBV5-6 and J usage is TRBJ2-2; D perhaps matches TRBD2 (5 bases). The germline CDR1 and CDR2 sequences are SGHDT and YYEEEE. This CDR3 has 16 amino acids.

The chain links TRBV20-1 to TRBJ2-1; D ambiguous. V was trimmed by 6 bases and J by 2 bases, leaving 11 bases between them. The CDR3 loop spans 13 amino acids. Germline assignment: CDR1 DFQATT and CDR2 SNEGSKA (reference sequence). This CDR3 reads CSAPKTPYNEQFF. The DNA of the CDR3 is TGCAGTGCGCCCAAAACCCCCTACAATGAGCAGTTCTTC.

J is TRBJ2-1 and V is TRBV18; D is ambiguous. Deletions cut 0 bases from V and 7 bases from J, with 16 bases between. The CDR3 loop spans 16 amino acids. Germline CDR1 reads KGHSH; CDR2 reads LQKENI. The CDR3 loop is CASSPPDGVVRNEQFF. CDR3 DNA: TGTGCCAGCTCACCACCGGATGGGGTAGTCCGGAATGAGCAGTTCTTC. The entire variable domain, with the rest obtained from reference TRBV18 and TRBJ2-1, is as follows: NAGVMQNPRHLVRRRGQEARLRCSPMKGHSHVYWYRQLPEEGLKFMVYLQKENIIDESGMPKERFSAEFPKEGPSILRIQQVVRGDSAAYFCASSPPDGVVRNEQFFGPGTRLTVL.

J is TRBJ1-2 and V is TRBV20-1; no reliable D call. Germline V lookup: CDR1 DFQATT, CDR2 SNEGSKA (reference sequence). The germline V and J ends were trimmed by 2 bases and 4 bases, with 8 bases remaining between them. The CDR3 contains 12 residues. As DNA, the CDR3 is TGCAGTGCTAGACACCAGATCTATGGCTACACCTTC. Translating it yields CSARHQIYGYTF.

CDR3 sequence: CAWSATTTGYGYTF. In DNA, the CDR3 is TGTGCCTGGAGTGCAACCACCACAGGGTACGGCTACACCTTC. The genes are TRBV30 and TRBJ1-2; possible D gene TRBD1, 6 bases. In germline, CDR1 is GTSNPN, CDR2 SVGIG (reference sequence). Trimming removed 1 base from V and 8 bases from J, with 17 bases in between. The CDR3 extends over 14 amino acids.

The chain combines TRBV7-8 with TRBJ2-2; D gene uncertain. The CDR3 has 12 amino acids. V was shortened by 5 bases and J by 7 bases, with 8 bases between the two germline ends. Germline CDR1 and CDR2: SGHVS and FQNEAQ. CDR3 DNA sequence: TGTGCCAGCAGCCCCTATAACGGGGAGCTGTTTTTT. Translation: CASSPYNGELFF. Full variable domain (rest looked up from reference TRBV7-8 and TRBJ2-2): GAGVSQSPRYKVAKRGQDVALRCDPISGHVSLFWYQQALGQGPEFLTYFQNEAQLDKSGLPSDRFFAERPEGSVSTLKIQRTQQEDSAVYLCASSPYNGELFFGEGSRLTVL.

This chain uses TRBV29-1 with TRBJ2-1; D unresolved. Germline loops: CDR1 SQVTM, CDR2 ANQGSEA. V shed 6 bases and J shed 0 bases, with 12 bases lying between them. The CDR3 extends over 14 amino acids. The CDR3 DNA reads TGCAGCGTAGTCATTCACCTCTCCTACAATGAGCAGTTCTTC. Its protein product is CSVVIHLSYNEQFF.

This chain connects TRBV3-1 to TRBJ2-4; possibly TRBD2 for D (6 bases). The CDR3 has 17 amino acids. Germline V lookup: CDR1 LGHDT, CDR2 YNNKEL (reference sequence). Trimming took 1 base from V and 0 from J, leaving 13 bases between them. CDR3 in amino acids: CASSQATGALAKNIQYF. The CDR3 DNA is TGTGCCAGCAGCCAAGCTACGGGAGCACTAGCCAAAAACATTCAGTACTTC.

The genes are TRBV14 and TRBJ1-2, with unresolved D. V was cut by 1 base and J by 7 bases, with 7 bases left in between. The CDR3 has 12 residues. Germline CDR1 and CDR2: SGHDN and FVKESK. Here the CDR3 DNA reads TGTGCCAGCAGCCAAGTGTGGTCTGGCTACACCTTC. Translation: CASSQVWSGYTF. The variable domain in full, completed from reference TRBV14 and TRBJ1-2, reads EAGVTQFPSHSVIEKGQTVTLRCDPISGHDNLYWYRRVMGKEIKFLLHFVKESKQDESGMPNNRFLAERTGGTYSTLKVQPAELEDSGVYFCASSQVWSGYTFGSGTRLTVV.

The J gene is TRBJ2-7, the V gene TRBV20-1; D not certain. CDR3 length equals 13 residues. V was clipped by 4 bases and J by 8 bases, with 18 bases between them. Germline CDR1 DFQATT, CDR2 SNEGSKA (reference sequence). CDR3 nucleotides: TGCAGTGCTAAAGAGGAGTCGATATACAAGCAGTACTTC. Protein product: CSAKEESIYKQYF.

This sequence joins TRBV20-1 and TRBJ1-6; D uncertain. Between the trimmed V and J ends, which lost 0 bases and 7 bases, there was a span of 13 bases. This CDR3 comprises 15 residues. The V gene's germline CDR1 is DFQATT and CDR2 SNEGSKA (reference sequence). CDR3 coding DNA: TGCAGTGCTAGAGATCTCGGGGAAGCAAATTCACCCCTCCACTTT. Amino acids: CSARDLGEANSPLHF.

The CDR3, as DNA: TGTGCCAGCAGCTTAGTAGCGTACTCCTACGAGCAGTACTTC. Its translation: CASSLVAYSYEQYF. This sequence joins TRBV7-6 and TRBJ2-7; D perhaps matches TRBD2 (5 bases). Deletions cut 1 base from V and 0 bases from J, with 7 bases between. The CDR3 loop spans 14 amino acids. Looked up from germline, CDR1 is SGHVS and CDR2 is FNYEAQ. Full variable domain (rest looked up from reference TRBV7-6 and TRBJ2-7): GAGVSQSPRYKVTKRGQDVALRCDPISGHVSLYWYRQALGQGPEFLTYFNYEAQQDKSGLPNDRFSAERPEGSISTLTIQRTEQRDSAMYRCASSLVAYSYEQYFGPGTRLTVT.

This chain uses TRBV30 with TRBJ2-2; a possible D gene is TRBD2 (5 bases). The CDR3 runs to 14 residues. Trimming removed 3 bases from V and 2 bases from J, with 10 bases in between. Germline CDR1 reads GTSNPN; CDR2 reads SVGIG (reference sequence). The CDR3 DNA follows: TGTGCCTGGAGACCCGGGGTTAACACCGGGGAGCTGTTTTTT. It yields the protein CAWRPGVNTGELFF.

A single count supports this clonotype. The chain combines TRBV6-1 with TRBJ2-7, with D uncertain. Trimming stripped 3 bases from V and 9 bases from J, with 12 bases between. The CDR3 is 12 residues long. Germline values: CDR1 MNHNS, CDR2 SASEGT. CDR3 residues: CASSDIRLGQYF. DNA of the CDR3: TGTGCCAGCAGTGACATTCGCCTAGGGCAGTACTTC.

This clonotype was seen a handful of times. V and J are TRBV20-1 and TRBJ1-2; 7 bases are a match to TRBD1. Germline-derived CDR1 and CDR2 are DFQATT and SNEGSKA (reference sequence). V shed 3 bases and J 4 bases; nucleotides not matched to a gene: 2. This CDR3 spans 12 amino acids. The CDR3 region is CSARAGGYGYTF. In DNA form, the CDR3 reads TGCAGTGCTAGGGCAGGGGGCTATGGCTACACCTTC.

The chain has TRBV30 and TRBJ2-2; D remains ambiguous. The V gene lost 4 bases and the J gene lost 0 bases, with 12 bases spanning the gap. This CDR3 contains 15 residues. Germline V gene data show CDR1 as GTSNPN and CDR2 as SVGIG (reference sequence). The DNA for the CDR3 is TGTGCCTGGACTAATACACACGCGAACACCGGGGAGCTGTTTTTT. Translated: CAWTNTHANTGELFF.

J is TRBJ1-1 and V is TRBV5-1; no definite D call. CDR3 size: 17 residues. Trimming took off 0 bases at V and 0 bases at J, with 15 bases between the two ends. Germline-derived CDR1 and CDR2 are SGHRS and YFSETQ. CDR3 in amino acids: CASSLESGWSMNTEAFF. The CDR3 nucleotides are TGCGCCAGCAGCTTGGAATCGGGGTGGAGCATGAACACTGAAGCTTTCTTT. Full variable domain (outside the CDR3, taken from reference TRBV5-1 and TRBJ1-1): KAGVTQTPRYLIKTRGQQVTLSCSPISGHRSVSWYQQTPGQGLQFLFEYFSETQRNKGNFPGRFSGRQFSNSRSEMNVSTLELGDSALYLCASSLESGWSMNTEAFFGQGTRLTVV.

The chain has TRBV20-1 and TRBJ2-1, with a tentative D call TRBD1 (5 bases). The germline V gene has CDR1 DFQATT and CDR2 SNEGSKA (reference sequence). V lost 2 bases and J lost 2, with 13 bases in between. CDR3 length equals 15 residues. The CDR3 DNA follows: TGCAGTGCTAGAAGGGGTAGCAACCCCTACAATGAGCAGTTCTTC. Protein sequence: CSARRGSNPYNEQFF.

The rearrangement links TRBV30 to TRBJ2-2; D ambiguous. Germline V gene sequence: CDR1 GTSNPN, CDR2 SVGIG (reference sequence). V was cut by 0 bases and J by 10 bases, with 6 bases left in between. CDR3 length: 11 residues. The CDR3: CAWSVQQELFF. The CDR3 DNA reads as TGTGCCTGGAGTGTTCAGCAGGAGCTGTTTTTT. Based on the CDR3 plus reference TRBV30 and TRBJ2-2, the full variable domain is SQTIHQWPATLVQPVGSPLSLECTVEGTSNPNLYWYRQAAGRGLQLLFYSVGIGQISSEVPQNLSASRPQDRQFILSSKKLLLSDSGFYLCAWSVQQELFFGEGSRLTVL.

CDR3 nucleotide sequence: TGTGCCGTCGGACAAGTGTACAATGAGCAGTTCTTC. Protein sequence: CAVGQVYNEQFF. V and J are TRBV3-1 and TRBJ2-1; tentative D call: TRBD1 (5 bases). In germline, CDR1 is LGHDT, CDR2 YNNKEL (reference sequence). V was shortened by 11 bases and J by 4 bases, with 12 bases between the two germline ends. CDR3 length: 12 amino acids.

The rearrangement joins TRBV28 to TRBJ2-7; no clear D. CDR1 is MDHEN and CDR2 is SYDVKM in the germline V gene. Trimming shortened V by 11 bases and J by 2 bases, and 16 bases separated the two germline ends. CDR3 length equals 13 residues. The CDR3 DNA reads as TGTGCCGTTGGGTATTCCCCGACCTACGAGCAGTACTTC. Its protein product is CAVGYSPTYEQYF.